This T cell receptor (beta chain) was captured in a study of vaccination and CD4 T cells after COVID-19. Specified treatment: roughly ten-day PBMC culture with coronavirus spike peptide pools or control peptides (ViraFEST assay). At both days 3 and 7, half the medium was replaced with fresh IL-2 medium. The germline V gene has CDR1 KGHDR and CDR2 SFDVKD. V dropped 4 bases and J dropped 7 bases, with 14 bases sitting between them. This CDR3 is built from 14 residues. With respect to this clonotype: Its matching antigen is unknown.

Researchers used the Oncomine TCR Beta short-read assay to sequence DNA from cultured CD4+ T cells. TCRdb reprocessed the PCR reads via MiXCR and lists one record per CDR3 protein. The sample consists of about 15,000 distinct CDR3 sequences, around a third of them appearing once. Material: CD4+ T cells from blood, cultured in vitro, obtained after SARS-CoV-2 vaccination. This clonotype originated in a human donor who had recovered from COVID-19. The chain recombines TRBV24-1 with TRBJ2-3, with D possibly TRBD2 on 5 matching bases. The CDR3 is CATSDTTAGYTQYF. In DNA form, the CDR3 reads TGTGCCACCAGTGACACCACCGCGGGTTATACGCAGTATTTT.